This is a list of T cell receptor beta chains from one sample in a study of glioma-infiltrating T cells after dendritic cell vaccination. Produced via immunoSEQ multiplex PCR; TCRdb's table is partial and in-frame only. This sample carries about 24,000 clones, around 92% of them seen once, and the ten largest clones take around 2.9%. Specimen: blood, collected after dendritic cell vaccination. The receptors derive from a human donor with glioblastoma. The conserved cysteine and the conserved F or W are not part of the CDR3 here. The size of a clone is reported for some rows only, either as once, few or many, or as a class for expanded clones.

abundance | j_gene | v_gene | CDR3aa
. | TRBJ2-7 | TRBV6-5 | ASSPDSGEQY
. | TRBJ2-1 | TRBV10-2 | ASSEGGSSYNEQF
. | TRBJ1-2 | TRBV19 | ASSLPGHQTGYT
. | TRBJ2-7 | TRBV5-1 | ASSSGGTSPYEQY
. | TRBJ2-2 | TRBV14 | ASSHLQGHTGELF
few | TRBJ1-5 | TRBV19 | ASIQDRGRHSNQPQH
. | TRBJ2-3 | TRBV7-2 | ASNRLAGGSTDTQY
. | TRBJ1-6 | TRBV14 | ASSQGQGVSGSPLH
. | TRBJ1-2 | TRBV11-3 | ASSLGQGYGYT
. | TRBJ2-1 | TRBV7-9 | AGGRGQGGLSYNEQF
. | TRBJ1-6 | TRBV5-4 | ASSPGSGAQNSPLH
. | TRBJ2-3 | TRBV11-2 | ASSLETSDPRDTQY
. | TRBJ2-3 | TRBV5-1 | ASSWGGDTQY